The clone carrying this TCR beta chain was observed at least ten times. Its antigen is currently unknown. Amplified TCR beta CDR3 regions came from RNA transcripts. HTBI primers were used for first-round RT-PCR of the TCR CDR3. Using its own MiXCR run on the multiplex PCR reads, TCRdb lists one record per CDR3 protein. Among about 200,000 distinct CDR3 sequences, 15% to 20% were seen once, and the ten largest hold 50%. For Graves' hyperthyroidism to be stable, ophthalmopathy could not progress within 18 months. Subjects aged 18 to 65 presented with newly diagnosed hyperthyroidism of less than 2 months' duration. The PBMCs were sourced from fresh peripheral blood (around 9.3 ml). The data were obtained in a study of T cells in Graves' hyperthyroidism and ophthalmopathy. Study results and caveats: Separating ophthalmopathy from stable hyperthyroidism was achieved by a 13 V-J model.

This TCR was recovered from a man in his forties or fifties with Graves' hyperthyroidism. The sample taken for sequencing was blood.

CDR3: CASSFSRDSNQPQHF. CDR3 nucleotide sequence: TGTGCCAGCAGTTTTTCGAGGGATAGCAATCAGCCCCAGCATTTT. The rearrangement links TRBV28 to TRBJ1-5; no firm D call. This CDR3 is built from 15 residues. From germline, CDR1 is MDHEN and CDR2 SYDVKM. V dropped 3 bases and J dropped 0 bases, with 9 bases sitting between them.